This TCR beta chain emerged from a study of spatial heterogeneity in lung cancer. About the research overall: Beta-chain sequences were consistently detected more often than alpha-chain sequences. Study-level results: Tracking of tumor mutation counts was seen in expanded intratumoral alpha and beta TCR counts.

Deletions cut 3 bases from V and 0 bases from J, with 6 bases between. This CDR3 has 13 amino acids. Looked up from germline, CDR1 is SGHRS and CDR2 is YFSETQ. This clonotype was observed a few times. The antigen remains unidentified. Time point described: sample taken at primary tumor resection. Unsorted tumor, nontumor lung tissue or cryopreserved PBMC supplied the whole RNA. A unique molecular identifier was carried by every single TCR cDNA molecule. TCRdb recomputed calls from the 5' RACE reads with MiXCR, one row per CDR3 protein. The data show about 10,000 distinct CDR3 sequences, around 7.8% seen once.

Source: lung tumor tissue, taken at surgery. V usage is TRBV5-1 and J usage is TRBJ1-1, with D possibly being TRBD1 (6 bases). The sequence derives from a male donor with early-stage non-small cell lung cancer. The DNA for the CDR3 is TGCGCCAGCAGCTGGACAGTGAACACTGAAGCTTTCTTT. As protein: CASSWTVNTEAFF.